Detailed here is one T cell receptor (beta chain). In the original processing: Reference gene primer amplification yielded estimated nucleated cell counts. The table came from immunoSEQ multiplex PCR; TCRdb's copy has only in-frame clones and leaves some out. For V, J and clone size, that table is used; D and trimming come from the DNA. The sample includes about 89,000 clones, around 80% of them seen just once. This sample was taken from a study of blood T cell repertoires in COVID-19. Study as a whole: Sites across the United States, Italy and Spain contributed samples from acute and convalescent COVID-19. In each case, the material was cDNA or gDNA derived from T cells, B-cell-depleted T cells, or PBMCs.

This TCR came from a human donor in a cohort sampled during active COVID-19. The source material was peripheral blood.

The CDR3 DNA is TGTGCCAGTAGTATATGGTCTTCGGCGGACAATGAGCAGTTCTTC. It translates to CASSIWSSADNEQFF. The chain combines TRBV19 with TRBJ2-1; D uncertain. The length of the CDR3 is 15 residues. The V gene's germline CDR1 is LNHDA and CDR2 SQIVND (reference sequence). V was pared by 2 bases and J by 5 bases, with 13 bases between.